The 17 T cell receptor beta chains below were found in one sample sequenced in a study of T cells in Graves' hyperthyroidism and ophthalmopathy (dated by TCRdb to between 2018 and 2021). The library was built by means of multiplex PCR. Sequencing instrument: Illumina HiSeq 2000. The TCR beta CDR3 regions were amplified from the RNA transcripts. A first-round RT-PCR of the TCR CDR3 used the HTBI primer set with the Qiagen OneStep RT-PCR kit. TCRdb handled the public reads itself, with Q25 trimming in fastp and clone calling in MiXCR, and kept productive beta chains. Each CDR3 protein appears once, grouped with its most common genes and DNA. This sample lists about 400,000 distinct CDR3 sequences; more than 13% were detected once. Approximately 30% of the sample comes from the top ten. The sample consisted of blood. Receptors originate from a woman in her 30s with Graves' hyperthyroidism.

The chain's CDR3 is CASSLLTGVDTQYF. CDR3 coding DNA: TGTGCCAGCAGCTTGCTGACAGGGGTGGATACGCAGTATTTT. The V gene is TRBV5-6, the J gene TRBJ2-3, with 8 positions matching TRBD1. Per the germline V gene, CDR1 is SGHDT and CDR2 is YYEEEE. The CDR3 consists of 14 residues. The V segment lost 1 base and the J segment 6 bases; nucleotides outside the gene matches: 4.

This clonotype occurred many times. The rearrangement uses TRBV30 and TRBJ2-5, with D unclear. Germline CDR1 reads GTSNPN; CDR2 reads SVGIG (reference sequence). V was clipped by 1 base and J by 0 bases, with 6 bases between them. This CDR3 spans 13 amino acids. The CDR3 is CAWSGPNQETQYF. For the CDR3, the DNA is TGTGCCTGGAGTGGCCCGAACCAAGAGACCCAGTACTTC.

This clonotype was seen only a few times. The chain employs TRBV7-2 and TRBJ2-1, with TRBD2 matching over 10 bases. The CDR3 contains 15 residues. The trim removed 5 bases at V and 2 bases at J, leaving 3 bases unmatched. From germline, CDR1 is SGHTA and CDR2 FQGNSA. CDR3 sequence reads: CASSNLAGAYNEQFF. CDR3 in DNA: TGTGCCAGCAGCAACCTAGCGGGAGCCTACAATGAGCAGTTCTTC.

The sample holds a few counts of this clonotype. The chain employs TRBV20-1 and TRBJ1-6; D unclear. There are 13 residues in the CDR3. The V end was cut by 7 bases, the J end by 10 bases, with 17 bases between. In germline, CDR1 is DFQATT, CDR2 SNEGSKA (reference sequence). Here the CDR3 reads CSVNPPGGSPLHF. The CDR3 nucleotides are TGCAGTGTTAATCCCCCCGGTGGGTCACCCCTCCACTTT.

This chain links TRBV19 with TRBJ2-7; 9 bases agree with TRBD1. CDR1 is LNHDA, CDR2 SQIVND, per germline (reference sequence). This CDR3 is 15 amino acids long. The ends lost 5 bases at V and 0 bases at J; junction bases unmatched: 5. In DNA form, the CDR3 reads TGTGCCAGTAGTTTCCGGGACAGGGACTCCTACGAGCAGTACTTC. It translates to CASSFRDRDSYEQYF.

CDR3 nucleotide sequence: TGCAGTGCTCCCCTGGACTCTATCTCTGGGGCCAACGTCCTGACTTTC. It codes for CSAPLDSISGANVLTF. The V gene is TRBV20-1, the J gene TRBJ2-6, with D possibly being TRBD2 (5 bases). V lost 5 bases and J 0 bases, leaving 14 bases between the germline ends. The CDR3 sequence is 16 residues long. The germline V gene has CDR1 DFQATT and CDR2 SNEGSKA (reference sequence).

This clonotype was counted many times. V gene TRBV20-1 combines with J gene TRBJ2-7; 7 nucleotides match TRBD2. This CDR3 is built from 14 residues. Germline CDR1 reads DFQATT; CDR2 reads SNEGSKA (reference sequence). The V segment lost 5 bases and the J segment 6 bases; nucleotides outside the gene matches: 13. This CDR3 is CSASRLAGVGEQYF. The CDR3 DNA is TGCAGTGCTTCCCGACTCGCGGGAGTTGGCGAGCAGTACTTC.

The chain joins TRBV20-1 to TRBJ2-1, with 10 bases fitting TRBD2. The CDR3 is 15 amino acids. The germline gives CDR1 DFQATT, CDR2 SNEGSKA (reference sequence). V lost 6 bases to trimming and J lost 7 bases; unmatched junction nucleotides: 12. The CDR3 is CSAQVDSGGGNEQFF. CDR3 DNA sequence: TGCAGTGCCCAAGTCGACAGCGGGGGGGGGAATGAGCAGTTCTTC.

The rearrangement links TRBV11-3 to TRBJ2-1; 9 nucleotides match TRBD1. Unmatched junction bases numbered 5, after V lost 5 bases and J lost 3 bases. The germline gives CDR1 SGHNT, CDR2 YENEEA. The CDR3 is made up of 15 amino acids. The CDR3 reads CASSGDRDRYNEQFF. In nucleotides, the CDR3 is TGTGCCAGCAGCGGGGACAGGGACCGCTACAATGAGCAGTTCTTC.

This clonotype was seen a single time. This CDR3 fails to terminate in the conserved phenylalanine or tryptophan, so it likely reflects a read error. The chain couples TRBV7-3 to TRBJ2-1; 10 bases map to TRBD1. The CDR3 is 15 amino acids. V lost 5 bases, J lost 9 bases, and 10 bases stayed unmatched. Per the germline V gene, CDR1 is SGHTA and CDR2 is FQGTGA. The CDR3 bases are TGTGCCAGCAGCCTAGGTGGGACAGGGGACGCTGAGCAGTTCCTC. Its protein is CASSLGGTGDAEQFL.

This clonotype was seen only a few times. The chain recombines TRBV19 with TRBJ2-3; 11 positions agree with TRBD2. Germline CDR1 is LNHDA and CDR2 is SQIVND (reference sequence). The ends lost 2 bases at V and 3 bases at J; junction bases unmatched: 16. The CDR3 covers 20 residues. Here the CDR3 DNA reads TGTGCCAGTAGTATACGTTCGCCAATAGGACTAGCGGGTTGGACAGATACGCAGTATTTT. Its translation is CASSIRSPIGLAGWTDTQYF.

As for this clonotype: A junction end diverges from the germline sequence, so it may reflect a read error. V usage is TRBV9 and J usage is TRBJ2-2; TRBD1 might be the D (6 bases). Germline loops: CDR1 SGDLS, CDR2 YYNGEE. The CDR3 runs to 17 residues. CDR3 loop: CASSAPAGTPQTGELFF. The DNA for the CDR3 is TGTGCTAGCAGCGCACCGGCAGGGACACCCCAGACCGGGGAGCTGTTTTTT. The variable domain in full, with the rest retrieved from reference TRBV9 and TRBJ2-2, is DSGVTQTPKHLITATGQRVTLRCSPRSGDLSVYWYQQSLDQGLQFLIQYYNGEERAKGNILERFSAQQFPDLHSELNLSSLELGDSALYFCASSAPAGTPQTGELFFGEGSRLTVL.

This clonotype has just a few counts. The chain combines TRBV10-3 with TRBJ2-1; 10 bases align to TRBD2. CDR1 is ENHRY, CDR2 SYGVKD, per germline. V dropped 3 bases and J dropped 0; count of bases not matched to a gene: 11. The CDR3 runs to 19 residues. The CDR3 DNA follows: TGTGCCATCAGTGAAGGGCCTAGCGGGAGTAAAAGCTCCTACAATGAGCAGTTCTTC. It translates to CAISEGPSGSKSSYNEQFF.

The chain uses TRBV25-1 and TRBJ1-6, with D perhaps matching TRBD1 (5 bases). CDR1 and CDR2 (germline): MGHDK, SYGVNS. The CDR3 is 14 residues long. The V end lost 1 base, the J end lost 8 bases, and 9 bases lay between the germline ends. The CDR3 here is CASSEWGGYSPLHF. In DNA, the CDR3 is TGTGCCAGCAGTGAATGGGGGGGTTATTCACCCCTCCACTTT.

To note about this clonotype: Since a much larger clone is just one base distant, this may be a read error. The gene calls are TRBV11-1 and TRBJ2-5, with 8 bases aligning to TRBD1. The CDR3 extends over 15 amino acids. Per germline, CDR1 SGHAT and CDR2 FQDESV (reference sequence). CDR3: CARSLDRVVQETQYF. The CDR3 DNA follows: TGTGCCCGCAGCTTGGACAGGGTAGTCCAAGAGACCCAGTACTTC.

This clonotype has at least ten counts. Mismatch with germline at one junction end may stem from a read error. V usage is TRBV20-1 and J usage is TRBJ2-5; TRBD2 might be the D (6 bases). The germline V gene has CDR1 DFQATT and CDR2 SNEGSKA (reference sequence). There are 17 residues in the CDR3. CDR3 nucleotide sequence: TGCAGTGCTGGAGACGGGAGAACGAGATCGAGACAAGAGACCCAGTACTTC. Its translation is CSAGDGRTRSRQETQYF.

This clonotype was detected a few times. The chain carries TRBV29-1 and TRBJ2-5, with TRBD2 matching over 8 bases. The J segment lost 5 bases and the V segment lost 2 bases, leaving 10 bases of the junction unmatched. The CDR3 has 15 amino acids. CDR1 is SQVTM and CDR2 is ANQGSEA in the germline V gene. This CDR3 reads CSVEPTSANRETQYF. The CDR3 DNA reads as TGCAGCGTTGAACCGACTAGCGCCAACCGGGAGACCCAGTACTTC.